Listed here are 29 T cell receptor beta chains from one sample, sequenced in a study of T cell responses to AZD1222 COVID-19 vaccine. Clones were sequenced by immunoSEQ multiplex PCR, and TCRdb holds only the in-frame ones, with some missing. There are approximately 74,000 clones in the sample; roughly 85% occur only once, and under 3% lies in the top ten. The specimen comprised peripheral blood, sampled on day 0 of AZD1222 vaccination. These receptors all stem from an adult in good health.

CDR3 protein: CSVQPGGKGTGNTIYF. CDR3 nucleotides: TGCAGCGTGCAACCCGGGGGAAAGGGCACTGGAAACACCATATATTTT. V is TRBV29-1 and J is TRBJ1-3; the D gene is possibly TRBD1 (5 bases). The germline V and J ends were trimmed by 6 bases and 2 bases, with 20 bases remaining between them. Germline CDR1 reads SQVTM; CDR2 reads ANQGSEA. The CDR3 sequence is 16 residues long.

This chain links TRBV18 with TRBJ1-4; 8 nucleotides agree with TRBD1. Germline CDR1 reads KGHSH; CDR2 reads LQKENI. CDR3 length equals 14 residues. With V trimmed by 6 bases and J by 8 bases, 8 bases remained unmatched. The CDR3 DNA is TGTGCCAGCTCCCAAGGGACAGGCAGAGAAAAACTGTTTTTT. Its translation is CASSQGTGREKLFF.

This clone was recorded only once. The junction departs from the called germline gene at one end, perhaps through a read error. The chain has TRBV29-1 and TRBJ1-1, with TRBD1 identical over 7 bases. Germline assignment: CDR1 SQVTM and CDR2 ANQGSEA. This CDR3 has 13 residues. The CDR3 protein is CSVGTRQGENYVF. Here the CDR3 DNA reads TGCAGCGTCGGGACTCGACAGGGCGAAAACTACGTCTTT.

The J gene is TRBJ2-1, the V gene TRBV11-2; the match to TRBD2 covers 11 bases. Per germline, CDR1 SGHAT and CDR2 FQNNGV. This CDR3 spans 15 amino acids. The J segment lost 4 bases and the V segment lost 4 bases, leaving 3 bases of the junction unmatched. The CDR3 bases are TGTGCCAGCAGCTCTACTAGCGGGAGATACAATGAGCAGTTCTTC. It yields the protein CASSSTSGRYNEQFF.

The V and J genes are TRBV7-2 and TRBJ2-1; TRBD2 might be the D (5 bases). The germline V gene has CDR1 SGHTA and CDR2 FQGNSA. Deletions cut 6 bases from V and 3 bases from J, with 15 bases between. The CDR3 covers 15 residues. The CDR3 nucleotides read TGTGCCAGCAGGCGGCCGACTAACCTCTACAATGAGCAGTTCTTC. Its protein is CASRRPTNLYNEQFF.

This chain links TRBV28 with TRBJ2-1; a possible D gene is TRBD1 (5 bases). From germline, CDR1 is MDHEN and CDR2 SYDVKM. Trimming stripped 9 bases from V and 6 bases from J, with 18 bases between. The CDR3 sequence is 14 residues long. The CDR3 region has the DNA TGTGCCAGTGAGCAAGGGCTAGGGGCCAATGAGCAGTTCTTC. Its translation is CASEQGLGANEQFF.

This clone was found once. This chain joins TRBV6-1 and TRBJ2-3; 9 positions match TRBD2. The CDR3 has 18 amino acids. V shed 2 bases and J 6 bases; nucleotides not matched to a gene: 15. Germline values: CDR1 MNHNS, CDR2 SASEGT. CDR3 sequence: CASSEPLAGWVMGDTQYF. The DNA for the CDR3 is TGTGCCAGCAGTGAACCCCTAGCGGGGTGGGTAATGGGGGATACGCAGTATTTT.

V and J are TRBV10-1 and TRBJ2-7; D not certain. Trimming shortened V by 3 bases and J by 0 bases, and 12 bases separated the two germline ends. The CDR3 runs 15 residues. Germline V gene data show CDR1 as WNHNN and CDR2 as SYGVQD (reference sequence). CDR3 region: CASSDSLGLSYEQYF. DNA for the CDR3: TGCGCCAGCAGTGATTCCTTGGGCCTCTCCTACGAGCAGTACTTC.

This CDR3 is CASSPGGAYGYTF. CDR3 nucleotides: TGTGCCAGCAGTCCCGGCGGAGCCTATGGCTACACCTTC. The J gene is TRBJ1-2, the V gene TRBV28; no definite D call. CDR1 and CDR2 from the germline V gene are MDHEN and SYDVKM. The V end was cut by 5 bases, the J end by 4 bases, with 11 bases between. This CDR3 spans 13 amino acids.

This chain connects TRBV7-3 to TRBJ2-3; 14 bases are shared with TRBD2. V was clipped by 5 bases and J by 5 bases; unmatched bases: 9. CDR3 length: 17 amino acids. Germline values: CDR1 SGHTA, CDR2 FQGTGA. The CDR3 DNA is TGTGCCAGCAGCCCCTGGGGACTAGCGGGAGATCGAGATACGCAGTATTTT. Translated: CASSPWGLAGDRDTQYF.

This clone was counted a few times. The V gene is TRBV29-1, the J gene TRBJ2-1; TRBD2 matches at 11 bases. The ends lost 2 bases at V and 0 bases at J; junction bases unmatched: 6. Germline V gene lookup returns CDR1 SQVTM and CDR2 ANQGSEA. The length of the CDR3 is 17 residues. The CDR3 bases are TGCAGCGTTGAAACTAGCGGGAGATTTTACTCCTACAATGAGCAGTTCTTC. As protein: CSVETSGRFYSYNEQFF.

The chain links TRBV9 to TRBJ1-1; 9 bases are a match to TRBD1. The CDR3 length is 14 residues. J lost 7 bases, V lost 0 bases, and 4 bases had no gene match. Germline values: CDR1 SGDLS, CDR2 YYNGEE. Here the CDR3 reads CASSVGTGVVEAFF. The CDR3 DNA follows: TGTGCCAGCAGCGTAGGGACAGGGGTGGTTGAAGCTTTCTTT.

V and J are TRBV27 and TRBJ1-6; D possibly corresponds to TRBD1 (6 bases). The CDR3 runs 15 residues. Trimming pared 3 bases from V and 5 bases from J, leaving 11 bases between. Germline CDR1 MNHEY, CDR2 SMNVEV (reference sequence). The CDR3 sequence: CASSFQGINNSPLHF. The CDR3 DNA reads TGTGCCAGCAGTTTCCAGGGGATTAATAATTCACCCCTCCACTTT.

The chain carries TRBV18 and TRBJ2-5; D might be TRBD1 (5 bases). Germline CDR1 reads KGHSH; CDR2 reads LQKENI. The length of the CDR3 is 13 residues. V was pared by 6 bases and J by 2 bases, with 10 bases between. CDR3 sequence: CASSQGLQETQYF. CDR3 bases: TGTGCCAGCTCGCAGGGTCTTCAAGAGACCCAGTACTTC.

The V and J genes are TRBV30 and TRBJ2-2, with D unresolved. The ends were cut back, 3 bases at V and 3 bases at J, with 14 bases in the middle. This CDR3 contains 15 residues. Germline CDR1 reads GTSNPN; CDR2 reads SVGIG (reference sequence). The CDR3 is CAWRPISEYTGELFF. DNA of the CDR3: TGTGCCTGGAGGCCAATAAGCGAATACACCGGGGAGCTGTTTTTT.

V is TRBV5-1 and J is TRBJ1-1, with 7 bases fitting TRBD1. CDR1 SGHRS and CDR2 YFSETQ come from the germline V gene. The CDR3 contains 14 residues. With 1 base clipped from V and 4 bases from J, the junction kept 4 bases outside the gene matches. The CDR3 region is CASSLSGGSTEAFF. The CDR3 DNA reads as TGCGCCAGCAGCTTGTCAGGGGGTTCCACTGAAGCTTTCTTT. Full variable domain (rest looked up from reference TRBV5-1 and TRBJ1-1): KAGVTQTPRYLIKTRGQQVTLSCSPISGHRSVSWYQQTPGQGLQFLFEYFSETQRNKGNFPGRFSGRQFSNSRSEMNVSTLELGDSALYLCASSLSGGSTEAFFGQGTRLTVV.

The chain combines TRBV10-3 with TRBJ2-7, with D perhaps matching TRBD1 (6 bases). CDR3 length: 13 residues. CDR1 is ENHRY and CDR2 is SYGVKD in the germline V gene. V lost 4 bases, J lost 0 bases, and 7 bases lay in between. The CDR3 loop is CAISGQDSYEQYF. The CDR3 DNA follows: TGTGCCATCAGTGGACAGGACTCCTACGAGCAGTACTTC.

The V call is TRBV7-6, the J call TRBJ1-1; D gene unclear. Germline V lookup: CDR1 SGHVS, CDR2 FNYEAQ. CDR3 length equals 14 residues. V was shortened by 1 base and J by 0 bases, with 6 bases between the two germline ends. Here the CDR3 DNA reads TGTGCCAGCAGCTTAGGGATTTTGAACACTGAAGCTTTCTTT. This gives the protein CASSLGILNTEAFF.

This clone was detected only a few times. This chain links TRBV9 with TRBJ2-3, with D possibly being TRBD1 or TRBD2 (5 bases each). Germline CDR1 SGDLS, CDR2 YYNGEE. This CDR3 spans 15 amino acids. Trimming stripped 2 bases from V and 0 bases from J, with 10 bases between. The CDR3 nucleotides are TGTGCCAGCAGCGTTCGTGAGGGGAGCACAGATACGCAGTATTTT. Residues: CASSVREGSTDTQYF. The entire variable domain, with the rest obtained from reference TRBV9 and TRBJ2-3, is as follows: DSGVTQTPKHLITATGQRVTLRCSPRSGDLSVYWYQQSLDQGLQFLIQYYNGEERAKGNILERFSAQQFPDLHSELNLSSLELGDSALYFCASSVREGSTDTQYFGPGTRLTVL.

This chain links TRBV7-2 with TRBJ1-5; D gene uncertain. Per germline, CDR1 SGHTA and CDR2 FQGNSA. V was shortened by 5 bases and J by 0 bases, with 14 bases between the two germline ends. The CDR3 has 16 amino acids. In DNA form, the CDR3 reads TGTGCCAGCAGCCAAGACGGAACATATAGCAATCAGCCCCAGCATTTT. It specifies CASSQDGTYSNQPQHF.

This clone appeared once. V gene TRBV3-1 (or the pseudogene TRBV3-2) combines with J gene TRBJ2-5, with D unclear. The CDR3 extends over 11 amino acids. V shed 4 bases and J shed 4 bases, with 4 bases lying between them. From germline, CDR1 is LGHDT and CDR2 YNNKEL (reference sequence). CDR3 region: CASSRSETQYF. CDR3 DNA: TGTGCCAGCAGCCGATCAGAGACCCAGTACTTC.

This chain links TRBV5-6 with TRBJ1-2; the D gene is possibly TRBD1 (6 bases). This CDR3 comprises 15 residues. V was trimmed by 4 bases and J by 4 bases, leaving 17 bases between them. The germline gives CDR1 SGHDT, CDR2 YYEEEE. In DNA, the CDR3 is TGTGCCAGCAGCCTTCAAGGCACAGGGATCTATGGCTACACCTTC. Residues: CASSLQGTGIYGYTF.

The rearrangement uses TRBV27 and TRBJ1-5; a possible D gene is TRBD1 (5 bases). The CDR3 totals 16 residues. The germline V gene encodes CDR1 MNHEY and CDR2 SMNVEV (reference sequence). V was pared by 5 bases and J by 0 bases, with 14 bases between. As DNA, the CDR3 is TGTGCCAGCAGTAACACCGGCAGGGATAGCAATCAGCCCCAGCATTTT. Translating it yields CASSNTGRDSNQPQHF.

The rearrangement uses TRBV19 and TRBJ2-7, with D perhaps given as TRBD1 or TRBD2 (5 bases each). The V end was cut by 5 bases, the J end by 0 bases, with 23 bases between. The germline V gene has CDR1 LNHDA and CDR2 SQIVND (reference sequence). The CDR3 has 18 residues. The CDR3 region is CASSSPTSGTIPSYEQYF. The DNA of the CDR3 is TGTGCCAGTAGTTCGCCAACCTCCGGGACCATACCCTCCTACGAGCAGTACTTC.

This chain connects TRBV29-1 to TRBJ1-2; 7 bases agree with TRBD1. Trimming took 1 base from V and 8 from J; bases not matched to a gene: 10. This CDR3 is built from 14 residues. Per germline, CDR1 SQVTM and CDR2 ANQGSEA. The chain's CDR3 is CSVEGREGADGYTF. CDR3 DNA: TGCAGCGTTGAAGGAAGGGAGGGGGCTGACGGCTACACCTTC.

This sequence joins TRBV5-4 and TRBJ1-6; no definite D call. V lost 4 bases to trimming and J lost 0 bases, with 11 bases between them. The CDR3 totals 16 residues. Germline CDR1 reads SGHNT; CDR2 reads YYREEE (reference sequence). CDR3 sequence (DNA): TGTGCCAGCAGCCCCGATATCAGCTCCTATAATTCACCCCTCCACTTT. Its translation: CASSPDISSYNSPLHF. The full variable domain, in which reference TRBV5-4 and TRBJ1-6 provide the parts outside the CDR3, is ETGVTQSPTHLIKTRGQQVTLRCSSQSGHNTVSWYQQALGQGPQFIFQYYREEENGRGNFPPRFSGLQFPNYSSELNVNALELDDSALYLCASSPDISSYNSPLHFGNGTRLTVT.

J is TRBJ1-2 and V is TRBV15; a weak D match, TRBD1 (5 bases). The germline V and J ends were trimmed by 0 bases and 6 bases, with 14 bases remaining between them. Germline V gives CDR1 LNHNV, CDR2 YYDKDF (reference sequence). This CDR3 has 15 residues. The chain's CDR3 is CATSRDRQGSDGYTF. CDR3 nucleotides: TGTGCCACCAGCAGAGATCGCCAGGGCTCGGATGGCTACACCTTC.

This clone was seen a few times. The chain couples TRBV3-1 (or the pseudogene TRBV3-2) to TRBJ2-7; possible D gene TRBD2, 6 bases. Germline CDR1 and CDR2: LGHDT and YNNKEL (reference sequence). V gave up 0 bases and J gave up 3 bases, with 9 bases separating them. The CDR3 is made up of 14 amino acids. CDR3 sequence: CASSQEGGFYEQYF. DNA for the CDR3: TGTGCCAGCAGCCAAGAAGGAGGGTTCTACGAGCAGTACTTC.

This rearrangement joins TRBV7-3 to TRBJ2-3, with 15 positions matching TRBD2. V shed 5 bases and J 1 base; nucleotides not matched to a gene: 4. The V gene's germline CDR1 is SGHTA and CDR2 FQGTGA. The CDR3 consists of 17 residues. This chain's CDR3 is CASSMGLAGGRTDTQYF. The DNA of the CDR3 is TGTGCCAGCAGCATGGGACTAGCGGGGGGTCGCACAGATACGCAGTATTTT.